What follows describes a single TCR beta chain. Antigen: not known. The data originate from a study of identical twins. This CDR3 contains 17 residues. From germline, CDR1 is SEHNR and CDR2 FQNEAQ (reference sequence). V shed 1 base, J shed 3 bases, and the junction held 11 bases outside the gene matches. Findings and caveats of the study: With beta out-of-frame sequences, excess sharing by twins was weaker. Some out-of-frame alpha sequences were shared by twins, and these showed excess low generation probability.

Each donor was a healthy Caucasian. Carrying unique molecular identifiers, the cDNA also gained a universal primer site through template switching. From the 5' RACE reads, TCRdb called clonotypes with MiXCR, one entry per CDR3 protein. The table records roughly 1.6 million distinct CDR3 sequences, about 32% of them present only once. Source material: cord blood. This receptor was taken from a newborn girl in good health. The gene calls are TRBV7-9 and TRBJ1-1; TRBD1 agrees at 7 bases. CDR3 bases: TGTGCCAGCAGCTTAGGCGCGACAGGGCGTAGGGACACTGAAGCTTTCTTT. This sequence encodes CASSLGATGRRDTEAFF.